The clone carrying this T cell receptor beta chain was detected a few times. Its matching antigen is unknown. This CDR3 is built from 13 residues. CDR1 MNHEY and CDR2 SVGAGI come from the germline V gene. Trimming shortened V by 8 bases and J by 7 bases, and 17 bases separated the two germline ends. The sample originates from a study of identical twins. Study findings and constraints: Zero-insertion analyses might be partly confounded by invariant T cells like MAIT and iNKT.

TCRdb fed the 5' RACE reads into MiXCR, producing one record per CDR3 protein. The data show some 330,000 distinct CDR3 sequences, with 7% to 9.5% seen just once and roughly 9% held by the top ten. The sequenced sample consisted of naive T cells sorted from blood. The clonotype originates from a woman aged 45-60 years in good health. The rearrangement uses TRBV6-5 and TRBJ1-2, with a weak D call TRBD1 (6 bases). This chain's CDR3 is CASSRQDNFGYTF. The CDR3 nucleotides read TGTGCCAGCTCAAGACAGGATAATTTTGGCTACACCTTC.